This TCR beta chain comes out of a study of blood T cells in healthy people across ages. Researchers report isolating at least 7 million PBMCs per sample. Trimming left V 5 bases short and J 3 bases short, with 10 bases between. The CDR3 runs 13 residues. Germline V gene lookup returns CDR1 SGHTA and CDR2 FQGNSA. Primers used in a second PCR of about 6 to 12 cycles were a sample-barcoded 5' primer and a J-beta primer mix. Each single sample gave us at least 2.5 million CDR3-containing paired-end reads. TCRdb reprocessed the 5' RACE reads with MiXCR, giving one entry per CDR3 protein. In the table there are 650,000 to 800,000 distinct CDR3 sequences, 52% of which are singletons.

This clonotype was sampled from an elderly woman in good health. The V gene is TRBV7-2, the J gene TRBJ1-2, with TRBD1 as a possible D gene (5 bases). Sequences were obtained from blood. CDR3 DNA: TGTGCCAGCAGCCTCACCAGGGACTATGGCTACACCTTC. The encoded protein is CASSLTRDYGYTF.